This TCR beta chain emerged from a study of blood T cell repertoires in COVID-19. Germline V lookup: CDR1 KGHSH, CDR2 LQKENI. After removal of 3 bases from V and 5 bases from J, the junction contained 3 bases not matched to a gene. The CDR3 is 15 residues long. This table comes from immunoSEQ multiplex PCR, and its TCRdb copy is limited to in-frame clones, with some not included. The sample holds about 40,000 clones, 92% seen once. The chain carries TRBV18 and TRBJ2-3; 12 bases map to TRBD2. The TCR sequence derives from a man between 45 and 60 years old with active COVID-19. The sample taken for sequencing was peripheral blood. As DNA, the CDR3 is TGTGCCAGCTCACCGACTAGCGGGAGTGTAGATACGCAGTATTTT. It specifies CASSPTSGSVDTQYF.